Shown below are 26 T cell receptor beta chains from a single sample sequenced in a study of response to subunit inactivated influenza vaccine. Each CDR3 protein gets one entry after TCRdb re-called the RT-PCR reads with MiXCR. The sample lists under 550,000 distinct CDR3 sequences, around 8% occurring once. Material: PBMCs from blood, obtained less than 30 months after vaccination. These receptors originate from a man in his fifties or sixties who received an inactivated influenza vaccine.

The CDR3 nucleotides read TGTGCCAGCAGCCCAACGAGGGGGGGACCCACATTTTTT. Its translation: CASSPTRGGPTFF. The rearrangement uses TRBV11-2 and TRBJ1-4; the D gene is possibly TRBD1 (6 bases). The V end was cut by 5 bases, the J end by 17 bases, with 21 bases between. Germline CDR1 SGHAT, CDR2 FQNNGV. The CDR3 has 13 residues.

The chain couples TRBV4-3 to TRBJ2-2; D is uncertain. Germline V gene sequence: CDR1 LGHNA, CDR2 YSLEER. Trimming pared 3 bases from V and 7 bases from J, leaving 9 bases between. The CDR3 runs to 13 residues. The DNA of the CDR3 is TGCGCCAGCAGCCACCCCTCATTCGGGGAGCTGTTTTTT. Encoded protein: CASSHPSFGELFF.

This clonotype turned up a few times. The rearrangement uses TRBV27 and TRBJ2-1; no clear D. This CDR3 has 15 amino acids. The V gene's germline CDR1 is MNHEY and CDR2 SMNVEV (reference sequence). Between the trimmed V and J ends, which lost 0 bases and 1 base, there was a span of 7 bases. Here the CDR3 reads CASSLSLASYNEQFF. CDR3 DNA sequence: TGTGCCAGCAGTTTATCTCTCGCATCCTACAATGAGCAGTTCTTC.

The CDR3 DNA sequence: TGTGCCAGCCTGGACAGAGCCCAAGAGACCCAGTACTTC. Its protein product is CASLDRAQETQYF. V usage is TRBV12-3 or TRBV12-4 and J usage is TRBJ2-5; TRBD1 is a possible D gene (6 bases). The CDR3 length is 13 residues. V was clipped by 8 bases and J by 1 base, with 11 bases between them.

This clonotype was seen repeatedly, ten times or more. CDR3 nucleotides: TGTGCCACCGGACGGGGAAGAGGTACTGGAAACACCATATATTTT. This gives the protein CATGRGRGTGNTIYF. The chain has TRBV6-1 and TRBJ1-3; D gene uncertain. CDR3 length: 15 amino acids. Germline CDR1 and CDR2: MNHNS and SASEGT. V was shortened by 10 bases and J by 2 bases, with 18 bases between the two germline ends.

The chain combines TRBV20-1 with TRBJ2-7; either TRBD1 or TRBD2 may fit D (5 bases each). Germline V lookup: CDR1 DFQATT, CDR2 SNEGSKA (reference sequence). This CDR3 has 16 residues. Trimming stripped 4 bases from V and 1 base from J, with 20 bases between. CDR3 residues: CSATPVVGVVSYEQYF. As DNA, the CDR3 is TGCAGTGCTACGCCGGTGGTGGGGGTTGTATCCTACGAGCAGTACTTC.

The genes are TRBV6-1 and TRBJ2-1, with 9 bases identical to TRBD1. V lost 3 bases and J lost 4; bases outside the gene matches: 4. The CDR3 has 15 residues. Germline assignment: CDR1 MNHNS and CDR2 SASEGT. As DNA, the CDR3 is TGTGCCAGCAGTGACCGGGACAGGGCGTACAATGAGCAGTTCTTC. Translating it yields CASSDRDRAYNEQFF.

This chain connects TRBV18 to TRBJ2-1; D remains ambiguous. Germline V lookup: CDR1 KGHSH, CDR2 LQKENI. V dropped 6 bases and J dropped 5 bases, with 11 bases sitting between them. This CDR3 comprises 13 residues. DNA of the CDR3: TGTGCCAGCTCCACGGGCGCAAACAATGAGCAGTTCTTC. Its translation: CASSTGANNEQFF. Variable domain in full (rest from reference TRBV18 and TRBJ2-1): NAGVMQNPRHLVRRRGQEARLRCSPMKGHSHVYWYRQLPEEGLKFMVYLQKENIIDESGMPKERFSAEFPKEGPSILRIQQVVRGDSAAYFCASSTGANNEQFFGPGTRLTVL.

This clonotype turned up a few times. The rearrangement uses TRBV7-9 and TRBJ2-2; D unclear. Trimming stripped 1 base from V and 0 bases from J, with 12 bases between. CDR3 size: 17 residues. Germline V gene sequence: CDR1 SEHNR, CDR2 FQNEAQ (reference sequence). CDR3 nucleotides: TGTGCCAGCAGCTTAGGGTACAGAGGTTCGAACACCGGGGAGCTGTTTTTT. Translation gives CASSLGYRGSNTGELFF.

This clonotype was seen at least ten times. The chain uses TRBV10-3 and TRBJ2-5, with a possible D match to TRBD1 (5 bases). Per germline, CDR1 ENHRY and CDR2 SYGVKD. Trimming took 5 bases from V and 5 from J, leaving 15 bases between them. CDR3 length equals 14 residues. CDR3 protein: CAISQTDKRETQYF. Here the CDR3 DNA reads TGTGCCATCAGTCAGACAGACAAGCGCGAGACCCAGTACTTC.

This clonotype was seen only a few times. The chain links TRBV20-1 to TRBJ2-7, with 12 bases aligning to TRBD2. CDR3 length: 14 amino acids. Germline CDR1 and CDR2: DFQATT and SNEGSKA (reference sequence). V was pared by 2 bases and J by 5 bases, with 4 bases of the junction left unmatched. The CDR3 loop is CSARSPSGRDEQYF. The CDR3 DNA sequence: TGCAGTGCTAGATCTCCTAGCGGGAGGGACGAGCAGTACTTC.

This clonotype was recorded at least ten times. V and J are TRBV4-2 and TRBJ2-1; 7 bases align to TRBD2. Looked up from germline, CDR1 is LGHNA and CDR2 is YNFKEQ. V lost 1 base to trimming and J lost 3 bases; unmatched junction nucleotides: 6. The CDR3 extends over 16 amino acids. The CDR3 DNA is TGTGCCAGCAGCCAAGTTACGGGGGGTCTCTACAATGAGCAGTTCTTC. Its translation: CASSQVTGGLYNEQFF.

In its sample, this clonotype was seen a few times. The J gene is TRBJ2-7, the V gene TRBV7-6, with D possibly TRBD2 on 6 matching bases. Trimming cost V 1 base and J 5 bases, with 15 bases left between them. Per the germline V gene, CDR1 is SGHVS and CDR2 is FNYEAQ. The CDR3 is 15 residues long. The CDR3 loop is CASSLEEGVGHEQYF. The CDR3 coding sequence is TGTGCCAGCAGCTTAGAGGAGGGAGTGGGCCACGAGCAGTACTTC.

At least ten counts were recorded for this clonotype. The CDR3 coding sequence is TGCAGTGCTAGAGATCACCCCGAAGCTTTCTTT. It encodes CSARDHPEAFF. The chain has TRBV20-1 and TRBJ1-1; D gene uncertain. Per germline, CDR1 DFQATT and CDR2 SNEGSKA (reference sequence). There are 11 residues in the CDR3. Trimming removed 0 bases at V and 8 bases at J, with 7 bases between.

This chain links TRBV6-2 or TRBV6-3 with TRBJ2-7; tentative D call: TRBD1 (5 bases). The CDR3 is 19 amino acids. Trimming left V 0 bases short and J 3 bases short, with 24 bases between. Germline values: CDR1 MNHEY, CDR2 SVGEGT. The CDR3 coding sequence is TGTGCCAGCAGTTACTCAGTCATGGATAGAACAGGAACGATCTACGAGCAGTACTTC. It specifies CASSYSVMDRTGTIYEQYF.

There are many counts of this clonotype. The chain recombines TRBV20-1 with TRBJ2-2; no reliable D call. The CDR3 has 14 residues. CDR1 DFQATT and CDR2 SNEGSKA come from the germline V gene (reference sequence). The V gene lost 0 bases and the J gene lost 4 bases, with 9 bases spanning the gap. The CDR3 protein is CSARDWALTGELFF. In DNA, the CDR3 is TGCAGTGCTAGAGATTGGGCTCTCACCGGGGAGCTGTTTTTT.

This clonotype has a handful of counts. DNA of the CDR3: TGCAGTGCGGCGGAGCGGGAGACGCTAGATACGCAGTATTTT. This gives the protein CSAAERETLDTQYF. V gene TRBV20-1 combines with J gene TRBJ2-3; 8 positions agree with TRBD2. CDR3 size: 14 residues. V dropped 6 bases and J dropped 5; count of bases not matched to a gene: 10. CDR1 DFQATT and CDR2 SNEGSKA come from the germline V gene (reference sequence).

This clonotype was seen a handful of times. This chain links TRBV27 with TRBJ2-2; D is uncertain. Germline V gene data show CDR1 as MNHEY and CDR2 as SMNVEV (reference sequence). V lost 2 bases, J lost 6 bases, and 10 bases lay in between. The CDR3 length is 14 residues. For the CDR3, the DNA is TGTGCCAGCAGTTTAGGTCCCCCGTCCGGGGAGCTGTTTTTT. As protein: CASSLGPPSGELFF.

This clonotype was counted between two and nine times. The chain links TRBV29-1 to TRBJ2-1, with TRBD2 matching over 8 bases. The CDR3 is made up of 15 amino acids. J gave up 1 base and V 6 bases, and 8 bases lay outside the gene matches. The germline V gene encodes CDR1 SQVTM and CDR2 ANQGSEA. The CDR3 coding sequence is TGCAGCGTCGCTATGGCGGGGGGTTCCTACAATGAGCAGTTCTTC. Amino acid sequence: CSVAMAGGSYNEQFF.

The table lists this clonotype with many counts. The chain links TRBV11-2 to TRBJ1-3, with D perhaps TRBD1 (6 bases). This CDR3 region has 17 residues. V lost 5 bases, J lost 1 base, and 18 bases lay in between. Germline assignment: CDR1 SGHAT and CDR2 FQNNGV. CDR3 in amino acids: CASSPRAGVRSGNTIYF. The CDR3 coding sequence is TGTGCCAGCAGCCCCCGGGCAGGGGTGAGGTCTGGAAACACCATATATTTT.

This chain links TRBV7-2 with TRBJ2-7; 10 bases map to TRBD1. CDR3 length: 15 amino acids. J was trimmed by 5 bases and V by 4 bases; bases with no gene match: 8. The V gene's germline CDR1 is SGHTA and CDR2 FQGNSA. The CDR3 protein is CASSSTSGTGDEQYF. The CDR3 nucleotides are TGTGCCAGCAGCTCGACTTCCGGGACAGGGGACGAGCAGTACTTC.

This clonotype has a handful of counts. The rearrangement joins TRBV12-3 or TRBV12-4 to TRBJ2-1, with a possible D match to TRBD2 (5 bases). With 6 bases removed from V and 5 bases from J, the gap between germline ends came to 11 bases. The CDR3 spans 13 residues. CDR3 sequence reads: CASRSDFDNEQFF. In DNA form, the CDR3 reads TGTGCCAGCAGGTCGGACTTCGACAATGAGCAGTTCTTC.

The V and J genes are TRBV20-1 and TRBJ2-2; D ambiguous. CDR3 length: 16 residues. Per the germline V gene, CDR1 is DFQATT and CDR2 is SNEGSKA (reference sequence). Between the trimmed V and J ends, which lost 5 bases and 4 bases, there was a span of 20 bases. The CDR3 DNA reads TGCAGTGCTCTACCAAGACACAAGAAGGGCACCGGGGAGCTGTTTTTT. The encoded protein is CSALPRHKKGTGELFF.

The chain is built from TRBV4-2 and TRBJ2-5; 7 bases line up with TRBD2. The CDR3 length is 15 residues. In germline, CDR1 is LGHNA, CDR2 YNFKEQ. J lost 3 bases, V lost 2 bases, and 6 bases had no gene match. CDR3 coding DNA: TGTGCCAGCAGCCAATACCCAGGGAGGGAAGAGACCCAGTACTTC. It is translated as CASSQYPGREETQYF.

This clonotype was counted at least ten times. The rearrangement uses TRBV7-2 and TRBJ1-3; 8 positions match TRBD1. V gave up 4 bases and J gave up 5 bases; unmatched junction bases: 7. Germline V gene sequence: CDR1 SGHTA, CDR2 FQGNSA. The CDR3 is made up of 15 amino acids. The CDR3 DNA reads TGTGCCAGCAGCTCGTGGACAGGGCTACGAAACACCATATATTTT. Protein sequence: CASSSWTGLRNTIYF. Together with reference TRBV7-2 and TRBJ1-3, the CDR3 gives the full variable domain: GAGVSQSPSNKVTEKGKDVELRCDPISGHTALYWYRQSLGQGLEFLIYFQGNSAPDKSGLPSDRFSAERTGGSVSTLTIQRTQQEDSAVYLCASSSWTGLRNTIYFGEGSWLTVV.

This clonotype was detected many times. The chain carries TRBV4-2 and TRBJ2-1; 7 bases map to TRBD2. The CDR3 covers 15 residues. Unmatched junction bases numbered 8, after V lost 4 bases and J lost 5 bases. Germline CDR1 reads LGHNA; CDR2 reads YNFKEQ. CDR3: CASSPERTSNNEQFF. CDR3 nucleotides: TGTGCCAGCAGCCCAGAACGGACTAGTAACAATGAGCAGTTCTTC.